What follows describes a single T cell receptor beta chain. Its antigen is as yet unknown. V was pared by 7 bases and J by 7 bases, with 14 bases of the junction left unmatched. In germline, CDR1 is SGHAT, CDR2 FQNNGV. This CDR3 comprises 16 residues. The sample is drawn from a study of T cells in Graves' hyperthyroidism and ophthalmopathy. Study summary: Initial diagnosis, before any treatment, was when peripheral blood was collected.

Hyperthyroidism had been newly diagnosed in patients aged 18 to 65, and its duration was under 2 months. Whole-study findings and limits: Blood shared most expanded thyroid clonotypes above 0.001.

Amplified TCR beta CDR3 regions came from RNA transcripts. The HTBI primer set drove a first-round RT-PCR of the TCR CDR3. TCRdb re-called the multiplex PCR reads through MiXCR, storing one row per CDR3 protein. The data show about 590,000 distinct CDR3 sequences, with 15% to 18% seen just once and under 8% held by the top ten. The origin of this receptor is a woman aged 25 to 39 with Graves' hyperthyroidism. The specimen was blood. This chain connects TRBV11-2 to TRBJ2-2, with 8 bases fitting TRBD1. The CDR3 here is CASMNRQGSIFGELFF. The CDR3 bases are TGTGCCAGCATGAATAGACAGGGGTCAATATTCGGGGAGCTGTTTTTT.